This T cell receptor beta chain was retrieved from a study of blood T cell repertoires in COVID-19. Study in general: Italy, Spain and the United States were the sources of the convalescent and acute COVID-19 samples. The cDNA or gDNA used as material had been derived from T cells, B-cell-depleted T cells, or PBMCs.

The CDR3 has 14 residues. Germline CDR1 reads SGHDT; CDR2 reads YYEEEE. Trimming stripped 1 base from V and 10 bases from J, with 12 bases between. Authors' processing steps: Reference gene primer amplification gave nucleated cell count estimates. The assay was immunoSEQ multiplex PCR, and TCRdb's table has in-frame clones only and misses some. From that table come the V and J calls and clone size; the DNA was used to work out D and trimming. The sample holds about 60,000 clones, 70% to 90% seen once. The sample taken for sequencing was peripheral blood. This clonotype originated in a man in his sixties with acute or convalescent COVID-19. The chain has TRBV5-6 and TRBJ1-6; TRBD1 is a possible D gene (6 bases). The CDR3 here is CASSLRGRGSPLHF. Written as DNA, the CDR3 is TGTGCCAGCAGCTTGAGGGGGAGGGGGTCACCCCTCCACTTT.